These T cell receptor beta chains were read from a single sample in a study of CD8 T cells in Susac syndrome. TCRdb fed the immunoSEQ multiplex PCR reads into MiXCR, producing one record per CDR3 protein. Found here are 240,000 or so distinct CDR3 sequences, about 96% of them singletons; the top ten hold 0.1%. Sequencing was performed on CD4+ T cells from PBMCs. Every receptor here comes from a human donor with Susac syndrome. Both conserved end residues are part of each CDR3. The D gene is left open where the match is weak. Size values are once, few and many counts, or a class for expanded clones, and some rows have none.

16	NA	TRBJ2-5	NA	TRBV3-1	TGTGCCAGCAGCCAAAGCCAGAAGGGGCGGGGAGAGACCCAGTACTTC	CASSQSQKGRGETQYF
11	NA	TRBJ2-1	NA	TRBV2	TGTGCCAGCACCATGCGGGAACGTCAGTTCTTC	CASTMRERQFF
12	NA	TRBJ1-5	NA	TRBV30	TGTGCCTGGAGTGGACCGAATCAGCCCCAGCATTTT	CAWSGPNQPQHF
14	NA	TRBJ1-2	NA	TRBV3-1	TGTGCCAGCAGCCAAGATATTCCTCAGAATGGCTACACCTTC	CASSQDIPQNGYTF
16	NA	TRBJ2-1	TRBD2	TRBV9	TGTGCCAGCAGCGTTCAGACTAGCGGGGCGTACAATGAGCAGTTCTTC	CASSVQTSGAYNEQFF
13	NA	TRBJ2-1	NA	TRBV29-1	TGCAGCGTTGTAGCGGCGGTCTACAATGAGCAGTTCTTC	CSVVAAVYNEQFF
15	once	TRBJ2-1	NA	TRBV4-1	TGCGCCAGCAGCCAAGATCTAGGTTTCCGGGATGAGCAGTTCTTC	CASSQDLGFRDEQFF
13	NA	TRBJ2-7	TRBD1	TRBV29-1	TGCAGCGTGCCGGGACAGGCATCCTACGAGCAGTACTTC	CSVPGQASYEQYF
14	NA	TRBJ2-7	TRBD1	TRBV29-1	TGCAGCGTGTCCCGGGACAGTGAATTATACGAGCAGTACTTC	CSVSRDSELYEQYF
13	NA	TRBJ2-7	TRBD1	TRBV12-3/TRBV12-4	TGTGCCAGCAGACGGACAGGGGCGTTCGAGCAGTACTTC	CASRRTGAFEQYF
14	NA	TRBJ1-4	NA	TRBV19	TGTGCCAGTACCCTAACAGGGCTTGGTGAAAAACTGTTTTTT	CASTLTGLGEKLFF
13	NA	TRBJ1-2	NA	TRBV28	TGTGCCAGCACCCGCGTGGATATATTAGGCTACACCTTC	CASTRVDILGYTF
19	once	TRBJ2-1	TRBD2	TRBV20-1	TGCAGTGCTAGATTTCCGGGACTAGCGGGAGGCGGCTCCTACAATGAGCAGTTCTTC	CSARFPGLAGGGSYNEQFF
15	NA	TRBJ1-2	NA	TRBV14	TGTGCCAGCAGCCAAGCCCAGAGTGTGGGCTATGGCTACACCTTC	CASSQAQSVGYGYTF
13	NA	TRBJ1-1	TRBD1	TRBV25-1	TGTGCCAGCCGCCCAGGGGGGAACACTGAAGCTTTCTTT	CASRPGGNTEAFF
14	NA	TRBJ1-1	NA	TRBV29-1	TGCAGCGTTGAAGTTCAGGGCCAGGTGTCTGAAGCTTTCTTT	CSVEVQGQVSEAFF
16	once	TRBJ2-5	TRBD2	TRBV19	TGTGCCAGTAGTATGCCGGGGCGGGAGTACCGAGAGACCCAGTACTTC	CASSMPGREYRETQYF
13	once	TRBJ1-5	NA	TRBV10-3	TGTGCCATCAGTGGTAGCGCGGATCAGCCCCAGCATTTT	CAISGSADQPQHF
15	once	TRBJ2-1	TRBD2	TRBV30	TGTGCCTGGAACAGAGCGGGAGGCTCCTACAATGAGCAGTTCTTC	CAWNRAGGSYNEQFF
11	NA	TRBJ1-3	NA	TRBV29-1	TGCAGCGCCCGGACTGGAAACACCATATATTTT	CSARTGNTIYF
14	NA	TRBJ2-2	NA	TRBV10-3	TGTGCCATCAGTTCAAGGGAGAACACCGGGGAGCTGTTTTTT	CAISSRENTGELFF
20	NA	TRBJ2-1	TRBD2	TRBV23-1	TGCGCCAGCAGCCGTTCGTTGGAACTAGCGGGGCACCTAGAAGATAATGAGCAGTTCTTC	CASSRSLELAGHLEDNEQFF
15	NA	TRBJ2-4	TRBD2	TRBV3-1	TGTGCCAGCACCCCAACTAGCGGGAGGTTGAACATTCAGTACTTC	CASTPTSGRLNIQYF
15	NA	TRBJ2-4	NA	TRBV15	TGTGCCACCAGCAGACAAGCGGGAGCCAAAAACATTCAGTACTTC	CATSRQAGAKNIQYF
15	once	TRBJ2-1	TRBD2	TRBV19	TGTGCCAGTAGTATCCAGCGGGGTGCCTACAATGAGCAGTTCTTC	CASSIQRGAYNEQFF
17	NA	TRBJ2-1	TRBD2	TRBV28	TGTGCCAGCAGCCCCGGGGGCCTAGCGGGAGGGCCGCATGAGCAGTTCTTC	CASSPGGLAGGPHEQFF
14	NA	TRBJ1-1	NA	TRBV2	TGTGCCAGCATTGTCGGCACGCCGTACACTGAAGCTTTCTTT	CASIVGTPYTEAFF
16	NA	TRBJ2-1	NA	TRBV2	TGTGCCAGCAGGAGGGTCGGGTCTAGCGCGGGGAATGAGCAGTTCTTC	CASRRVGSSAGNEQFF